This record covers a single T cell receptor beta chain. The sample originates from a study of cytotoxic CD8 clonotypes in ibrutinib-treated CLL. On the study more broadly: After median 68 months, approximately 14 stayed in remission, approximately 12 progressed; responses roughly 25 partial, 2 complete. Response sampling came at median 12 months of treatment, ranging about 6 to 36 months.

Profiling relied on immunoSEQ multiplex PCR, and the TCRdb table lists in-frame clones only, not all of them. In the table there are over 95,000 clones, approximately 56% of which are singletons. The TCR sequence derives from a human donor with chronic lymphocytic leukemia. The sequenced sample was PBMCs, obtained after 24 months of ibrutinib treatment.

DNA of the CDR3: TGTGCCAGCAGCTCCGGGGCACCGAGCACAGATACGCAGTATTTT. It translates to CASSSGAPSTDTQYF. This sequence joins TRBV11-2 and TRBJ2-3; either TRBD1 or TRBD2 may supply D (5 bases each). Trimming pared 4 bases from V and 0 bases from J, leaving 11 bases between. Germline CDR1 reads SGHAT; CDR2 reads FQNNGV. The CDR3 spans 15 residues.